This is a list of T cell receptor beta chains from one sample in a study of OX40 agonist ivuxolimab in advanced cancers. Repertoires were generated with immunoSEQ multiplex PCR, while TCRdb's copy carries only in-frame clones and drops some. The sample lists about 17,000 clones, 65% to 90% occurring once. The sample in question was CD4+ or CD8+ T cells sorted from blood, obtained in a trial of the OX40 agonist ivuxolimab. These receptors were obtained from an adult with an advanced solid tumor such as melanoma, head and neck, liver or kidney cancer. CDR3s include the opening cysteine and the closing phenylalanine or tryptophan. Each record gives: D gene, V gene, clone size, J gene, CDR3 protein, CDR3 DNA. D genes are given only for firm matches. Expanded clones get a size class; other rows say once, few or many, or leave the size out.

TRBD1	TRBV6-5	few	TRBJ2-7	CASRRNRGNEQYF	TGTGCCAGCAGGCGAAACAGGGGGAACGAGCAGTACTTC
-	TRBV7-3	-	TRBJ2-4	CASSPGQAGTKNIQYF	TGTGCCAGCAGCCCGGGCCAGGCGGGTACAAAAAACATTCAGTACTTC
TRBD1	TRBV19	-	TRBJ1-1	CASSTQGARTEAFF	TGTGCCAGTAGTACGCAGGGGGCGCGTACTGAAGCTTTCTTT
TRBD2	TRBV7-2	once	TRBJ2-5	CASTRGEAGGRETQYF	TGTGCCAGCACCCGGGGAGAAGCGGGAGGTAGAGAGACCCAGTACTTC
-	TRBV5-1	-	TRBJ2-1	CASSYSGTVNEQFF	TGCGCCAGCAGCTATAGCGGTACGGTCAATGAGCAGTTCTTC
-	TRBV7-2	few	TRBJ2-7	CASSLAGQSHYEQYF	TGTGCCAGCAGCTTAGCAGGACAGAGTCACTACGAGCAGTACTTC
-	TRBV5-1	-	TRBJ2-1	CASSKGSSYNEQFF	TGCGCCAGCAGCAAGGGGAGCTCCTACAATGAGCAGTTCTTC
-	TRBV21-1	-	TRBJ1-2	CASGEDRGYGYTF	TGTGCCAGCGGGGAAGACAGGGGGTATGGCTACACCTTC
TRBD2	TRBV6-6	-	TRBJ2-3	CASSGAAGAADTQYF	TGTGCCAGCAGTGGAGCAGCGGGAGCCGCAGATACGCAGTATTTT
-	TRBV25-1	-	TRBJ1-1	CASSQAGGRQAFF	TGTGCCAGCAGCCAAGCGGGGGGCCGTCAGGCTTTCTTT